A selection of T cell receptor beta chains follows, all from one sample in a study of synovial regulatory T cells in juvenile arthritis. Sequenced by immunoSEQ multiplex PCR; TCRdb stores in-frame clones only, minus some. The sample includes some 7,700 clones. The source material was Treg cells from blood. The receptor source for this set is a donor under 30 with juvenile idiopathic arthritis. The CDR3 runs from the conserved cysteine through the conserved F or W. Each record gives: J gene, V gene, CDR3 length, clone size, CDR3 protein. Clone size, where shown, is once, few, many, or a class for clones that have expanded.

j_gene: TRBJ2-3; v_gene: TRBV5-1; len: 14; abundance: medium-sized; CDR3aa: CASSLAQGTDTQYF
j_gene: TRBJ1-1; v_gene: TRBV5-1; len: 13; abundance: NA; CDR3aa: CASSPGTAPEAFF
j_gene: TRBJ2-2; v_gene: TRBV5-5; len: 15; abundance: NA; CDR3aa: CASSLRQGMNGELFF
j_gene: TRBJ2-1; v_gene: TRBV7-9; len: 16; abundance: NA; CDR3aa: CASSRGRTGDDNEQFF
j_gene: TRBJ1-4; v_gene: TRBV6-1; len: 14; abundance: NA; CDR3aa: CASRPRGTNEKLFF
j_gene: TRBJ2-1; v_gene: TRBV19; len: 15; abundance: NA; CDR3aa: CASSMVGRARVEQFF
j_gene: TRBJ2-3; v_gene: TRBV18; len: 20; abundance: NA; CDR3aa: CASSPRWDSPESALTDTQYF
j_gene: TRBJ1-2; v_gene: TRBV6-1; len: 12; abundance: medium-sized; CDR3aa: CASRRQNYGYTF
j_gene: TRBJ1-5; v_gene: TRBV10-1; len: 14; abundance: NA; CDR3aa: CASSGAGDNQPQHF
j_gene: TRBJ2-7; v_gene: TRBV5-5; len: 15; abundance: NA; CDR3aa: CASSLASRADYEQYF